This T cell receptor (beta chain) stems from a study of tumor-infiltrating lymphocytes in primary liver carcinoma. Researchers generated TCR beta cDNA from approximately 450 ng of total RNA, relying on a constant-region primer. It was through three nested multiplex PCR rounds of slightly modified ARM-PCR that TCR beta libraries arose. Researchers ran the first two PCR rounds for roughly 11 cycles each with TRBV1-TRBV30 forward primers and a C-beta reverse primer. TCRdb itself ran the multiplex PCR reads through MiXCR, one entry per CDR3 protein. This sample has approximately 120,000 distinct CDR3 sequences, with around 64% found just once. Broader study findings: There were only about 7.5-25% of top clones found in all five tumor regions.

Extraction of RNA together with DNA used about 17-30 mg of unsorted bulk tissue. The table lists this clonotype with many counts. Antigen: not known. The V end lost 1 base, the J end lost 2 bases, and 11 bases lay between the germline ends. This CDR3 spans 15 amino acids. Germline V gives CDR1 LGHNA, CDR2 YNFKEQ. This receptor was identified in a woman aged 60-70 years with primary liver carcinoma and hepatitis B virus infection. The specimen was liver tumor tissue from sampling region 3. The sample's subset: tumor region T3, left-lateral pole. This rearrangement joins TRBV4-2 to TRBJ1-1; possible D gene TRBD1, 6 bases. The CDR3 reads CASSQGPDRNTEAFF. CDR3 bases: TGTGCCAGCAGCCAAGGCCCGGACAGAAACACTGAAGCTTTCTTT.